This T cell receptor beta chain was identified during a study of T cell changes during pregnancy in multiple sclerosis. Germline CDR1 is SGHTA and CDR2 is FQGNSA. Trimming removed 1 base from V and 15 bases from J, with 13 bases in between. CDR3 size: 12 residues. The data were produced by immunoSEQ multiplex PCR, yet TCRdb's version contains in-frame clones alone and is incomplete. The data show roughly 43,000 clones, about 92% seen once. V usage is TRBV7-2 and J usage is TRBJ2-1; D is possibly TRBD1 (5 bases). The receptor was isolated from a female donor with multiple sclerosis, enrolled in a pregnancy study. Sample: CD4+ T cells from peripheral blood mononuclear cells, taken in the third trimester of pregnancy. The CDR3 sequence: CASSLGGRLGFF. For the CDR3, the DNA is TGTGCCAGCAGCTTAGGGGGCAGGCTGGGGTTCTTC.